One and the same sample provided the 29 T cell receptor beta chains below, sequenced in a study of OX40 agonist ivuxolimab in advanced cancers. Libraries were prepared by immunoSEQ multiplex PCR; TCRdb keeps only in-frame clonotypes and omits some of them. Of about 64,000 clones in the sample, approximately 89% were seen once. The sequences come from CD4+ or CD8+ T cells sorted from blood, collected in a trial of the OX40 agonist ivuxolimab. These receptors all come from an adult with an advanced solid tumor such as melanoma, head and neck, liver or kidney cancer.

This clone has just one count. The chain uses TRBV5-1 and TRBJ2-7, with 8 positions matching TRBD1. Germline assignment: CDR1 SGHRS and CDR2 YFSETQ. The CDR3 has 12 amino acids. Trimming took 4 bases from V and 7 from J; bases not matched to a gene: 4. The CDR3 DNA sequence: TGCGCCAGCAGCGTGACAGGGGTTGAGCAGTACTTC. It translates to CASSVTGVEQYF.

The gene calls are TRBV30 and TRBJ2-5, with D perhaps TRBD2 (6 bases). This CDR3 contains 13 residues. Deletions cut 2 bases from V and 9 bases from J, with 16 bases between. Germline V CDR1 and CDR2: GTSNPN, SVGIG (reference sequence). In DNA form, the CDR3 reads TGTGCCTGGAGTACGCAAGGCGGGGAGGCCCAGTACTTC. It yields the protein CAWSTQGGEAQYF.

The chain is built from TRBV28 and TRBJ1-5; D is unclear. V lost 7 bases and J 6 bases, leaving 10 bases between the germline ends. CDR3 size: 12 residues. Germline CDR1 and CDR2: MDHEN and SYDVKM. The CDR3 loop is CASTPTLQPQHF. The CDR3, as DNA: TGTGCCAGCACCCCAACCCTTCAGCCCCAGCATTTT.

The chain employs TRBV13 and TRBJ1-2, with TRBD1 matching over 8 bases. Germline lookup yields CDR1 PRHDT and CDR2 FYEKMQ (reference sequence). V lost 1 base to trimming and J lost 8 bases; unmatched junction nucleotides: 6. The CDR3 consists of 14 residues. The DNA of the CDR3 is TGTGCCAGCAGCTTAGAACAGGGGGTTGGCGGCTACACCTTC. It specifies CASSLEQGVGGYTF.

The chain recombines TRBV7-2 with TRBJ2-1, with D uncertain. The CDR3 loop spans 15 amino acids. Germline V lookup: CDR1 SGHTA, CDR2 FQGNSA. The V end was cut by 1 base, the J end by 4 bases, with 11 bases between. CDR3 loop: CASSLGATDYNEQFF. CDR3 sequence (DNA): TGTGCCAGCAGCTTAGGAGCGACCGATTACAATGAGCAGTTCTTC.

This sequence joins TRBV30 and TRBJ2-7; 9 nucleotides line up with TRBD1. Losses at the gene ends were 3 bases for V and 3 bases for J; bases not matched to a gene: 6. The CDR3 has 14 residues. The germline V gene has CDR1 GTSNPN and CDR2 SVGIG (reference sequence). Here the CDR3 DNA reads TGTGCCTGGAGATTACAGGGGGCGATCTACGAGCAGTACTTC. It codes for CAWRLQGAIYEQYF.

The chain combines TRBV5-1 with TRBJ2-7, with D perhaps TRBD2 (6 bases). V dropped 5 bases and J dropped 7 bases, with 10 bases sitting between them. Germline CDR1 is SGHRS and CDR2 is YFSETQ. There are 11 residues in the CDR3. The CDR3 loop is CASRGGNEQYF. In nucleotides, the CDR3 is TGCGCCAGCAGGGGCGGGAATGAGCAGTACTTC.

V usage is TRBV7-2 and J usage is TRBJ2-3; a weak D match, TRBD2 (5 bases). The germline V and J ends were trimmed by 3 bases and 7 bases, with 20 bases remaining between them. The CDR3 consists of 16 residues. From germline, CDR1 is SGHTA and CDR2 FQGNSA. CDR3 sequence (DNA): TGTGCCAGCAGCTTTTCCCGACTAACGGGATTGCATACGCAGTATTTT. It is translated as CASSFSRLTGLHTQYF.

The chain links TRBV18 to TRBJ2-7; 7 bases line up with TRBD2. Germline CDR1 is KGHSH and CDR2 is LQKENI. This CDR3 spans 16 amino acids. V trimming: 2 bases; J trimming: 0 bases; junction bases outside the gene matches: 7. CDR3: CASSPRAGGSSYEQYF. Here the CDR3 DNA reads TGTGCCAGCTCACCAAGGGCCGGGGGGAGCTCCTACGAGCAGTACTTC.

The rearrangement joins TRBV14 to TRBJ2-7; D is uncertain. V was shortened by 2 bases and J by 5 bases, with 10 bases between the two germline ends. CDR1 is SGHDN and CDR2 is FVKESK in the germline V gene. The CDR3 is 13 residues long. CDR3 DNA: TGTGCCAGCAGCCAACGAACCTGGAACGAGCAGTACTTC. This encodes CASSQRTWNEQYF.

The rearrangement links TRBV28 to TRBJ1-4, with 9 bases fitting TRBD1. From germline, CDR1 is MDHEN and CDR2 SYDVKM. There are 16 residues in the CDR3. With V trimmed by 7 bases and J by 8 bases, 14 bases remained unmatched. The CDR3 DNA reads TGTGCCAGCATCCCGGGACAGGGCCCCTTCGGAGAAAAACTGTTTTTT. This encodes CASIPGQGPFGEKLFF.

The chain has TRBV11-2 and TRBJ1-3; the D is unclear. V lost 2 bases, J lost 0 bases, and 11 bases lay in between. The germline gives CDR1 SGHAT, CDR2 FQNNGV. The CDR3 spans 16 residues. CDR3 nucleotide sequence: TGTGCCAGCAGCTTACTGACTGCTTCCTCTGGAAACACCATATATTTT. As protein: CASSLLTASSGNTIYF.

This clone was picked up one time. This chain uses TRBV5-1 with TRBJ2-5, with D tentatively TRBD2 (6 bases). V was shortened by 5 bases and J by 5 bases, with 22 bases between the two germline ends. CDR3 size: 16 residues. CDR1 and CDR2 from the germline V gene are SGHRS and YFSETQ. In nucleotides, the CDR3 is TGCGCCAGCAGAACCGGCAATACGGGAGTACGTGAGACCCAGTACTTC. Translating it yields CASRTGNTGVRETQYF.

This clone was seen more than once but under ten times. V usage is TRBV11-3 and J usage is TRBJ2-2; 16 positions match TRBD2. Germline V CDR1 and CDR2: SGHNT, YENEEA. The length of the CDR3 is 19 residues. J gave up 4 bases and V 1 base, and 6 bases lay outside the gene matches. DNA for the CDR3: TGTGCCAGCAGCTTAGGAGCGGGACTAGCGGGAGGGAGCACCGGGGAGCTGTTTTTT. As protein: CASSLGAGLAGGSTGELFF.

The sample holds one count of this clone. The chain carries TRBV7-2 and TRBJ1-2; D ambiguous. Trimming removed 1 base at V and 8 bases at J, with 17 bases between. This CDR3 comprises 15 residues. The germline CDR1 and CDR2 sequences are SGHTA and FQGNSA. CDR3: CASSLDRGRSPGYTF. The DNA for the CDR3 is TGTGCCAGCAGCTTAGACAGAGGACGTAGCCCCGGCTACACCTTC.

CDR3 residues: CASSSGRVNQPQHF. CDR3 DNA sequence: TGTGCCAGCAGCTCCGGACGGGTCAATCAGCCCCAGCATTTT. This sequence joins TRBV5-6 and TRBJ1-5; no firm D call. Germline CDR1 is SGHDT and CDR2 is YYEEEE. Trimming left V 3 bases short and J 3 bases short, with 10 bases between. The CDR3 has 14 residues.

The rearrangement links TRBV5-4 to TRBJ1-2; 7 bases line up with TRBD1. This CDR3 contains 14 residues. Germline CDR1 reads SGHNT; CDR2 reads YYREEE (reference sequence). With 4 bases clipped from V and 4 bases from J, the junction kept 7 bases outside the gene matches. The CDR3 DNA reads TGTGCCAGCAGCCCGGGGACAGAAACCTATGGCTACACCTTC. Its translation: CASSPGTETYGYTF. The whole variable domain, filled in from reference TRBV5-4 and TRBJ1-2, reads ETGVTQSPTHLIKTRGQQVTLRCSSQSGHNTVSWYQQALGQGPQFIFQYYREEENGRGNFPPRFSGLQFPNYSSELNVNALELDDSALYLCASSPGTETYGYTFGSGTRLTVV.

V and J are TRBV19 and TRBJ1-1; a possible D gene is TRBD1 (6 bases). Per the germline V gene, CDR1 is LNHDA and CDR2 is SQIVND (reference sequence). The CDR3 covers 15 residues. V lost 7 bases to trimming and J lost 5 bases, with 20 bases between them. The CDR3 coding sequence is TGTGCCAGTACGTTGCAGGGGCAGATTGTGACTGAAGCTTTCTTT. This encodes CASTLQGQIVTEAFF.

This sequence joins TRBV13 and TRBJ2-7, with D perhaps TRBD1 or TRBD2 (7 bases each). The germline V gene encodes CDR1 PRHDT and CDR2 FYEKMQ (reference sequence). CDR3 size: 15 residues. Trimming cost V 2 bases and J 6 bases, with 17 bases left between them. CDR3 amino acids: CASSLRGRESSEQYF. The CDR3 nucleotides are TGTGCCAGCAGCTTAAGGGGGCGGGAGTCTAGCGAGCAGTACTTC.

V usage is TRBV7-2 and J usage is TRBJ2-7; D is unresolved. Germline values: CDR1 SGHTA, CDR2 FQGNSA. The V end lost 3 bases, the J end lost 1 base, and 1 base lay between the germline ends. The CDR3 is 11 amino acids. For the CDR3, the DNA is TGTGCCAGCAGCTTGTCCTACGAGCAGTACTTC. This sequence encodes CASSLSYEQYF.

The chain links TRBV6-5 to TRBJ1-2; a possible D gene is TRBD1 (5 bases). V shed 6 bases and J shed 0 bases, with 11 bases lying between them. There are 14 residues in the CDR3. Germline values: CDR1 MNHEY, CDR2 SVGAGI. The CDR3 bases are TGTGCCAGCAGCCCCACGGGGGCTAACTATGGCTACACCTTC. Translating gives CASSPTGANYGYTF.

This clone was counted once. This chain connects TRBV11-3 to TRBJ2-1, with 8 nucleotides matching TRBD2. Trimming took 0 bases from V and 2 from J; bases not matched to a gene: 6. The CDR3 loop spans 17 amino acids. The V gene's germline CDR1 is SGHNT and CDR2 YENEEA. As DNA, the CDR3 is TGTGCCAGCAGCTTAGAAACCGGGACTAGTGCCTACAATGAGCAGTTCTTC. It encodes CASSLETGTSAYNEQFF.

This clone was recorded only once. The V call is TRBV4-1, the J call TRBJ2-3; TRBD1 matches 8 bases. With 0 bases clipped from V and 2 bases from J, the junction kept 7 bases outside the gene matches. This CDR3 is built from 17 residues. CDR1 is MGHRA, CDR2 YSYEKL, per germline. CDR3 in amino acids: CASSQDQWQGATDTQYF. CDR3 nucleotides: TGCGCCAGCAGCCAAGATCAGTGGCAGGGGGCCACAGATACGCAGTATTTT.

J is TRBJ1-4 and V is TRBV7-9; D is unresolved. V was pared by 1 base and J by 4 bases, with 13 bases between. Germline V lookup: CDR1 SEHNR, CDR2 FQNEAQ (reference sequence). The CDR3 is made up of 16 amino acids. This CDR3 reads CASSLEGIFGNEKLFF. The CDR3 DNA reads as TGTGCCAGCAGCTTAGAAGGGATTTTTGGTAATGAAAAACTGTTTTTT.

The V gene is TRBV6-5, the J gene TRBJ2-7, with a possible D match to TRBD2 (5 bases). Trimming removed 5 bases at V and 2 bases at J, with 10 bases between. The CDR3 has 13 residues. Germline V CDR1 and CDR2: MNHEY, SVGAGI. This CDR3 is CASSPSGTYEQYF. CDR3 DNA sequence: TGTGCCAGCAGTCCCAGCGGAACCTACGAGCAGTACTTC.

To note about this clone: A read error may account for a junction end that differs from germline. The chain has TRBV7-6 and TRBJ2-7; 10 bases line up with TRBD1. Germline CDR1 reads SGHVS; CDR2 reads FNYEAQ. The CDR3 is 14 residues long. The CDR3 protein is CASSAGTGAYEQYF. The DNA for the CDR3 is TGTGCTAGCAGCGCCGGGACAGGGGCCTACGAGCAGTACTTC.

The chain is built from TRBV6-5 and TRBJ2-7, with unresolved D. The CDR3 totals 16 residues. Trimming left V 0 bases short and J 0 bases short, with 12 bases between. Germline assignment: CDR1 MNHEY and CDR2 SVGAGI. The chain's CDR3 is CASSYSFANPSYEQYF. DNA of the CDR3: TGTGCCAGCAGTTACTCGTTCGCAAATCCCTCCTACGAGCAGTACTTC.

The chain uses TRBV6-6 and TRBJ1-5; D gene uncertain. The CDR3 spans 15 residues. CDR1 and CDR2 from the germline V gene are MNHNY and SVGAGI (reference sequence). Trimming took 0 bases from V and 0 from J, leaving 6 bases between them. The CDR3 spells CASSYSSSSNQPQHF. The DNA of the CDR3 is TGTGCCAGCAGTTACTCCTCGAGTAGCAATCAGCCCCAGCATTTT.

The CDR3 spells CASSLVATGNTEAFF. CDR3 nucleotide sequence: TGTGCCAGCAGCTTAGTGGCGACAGGGAACACTGAAGCTTTCTTT. The chain links TRBV7-2 to TRBJ1-1; D possibly corresponds to TRBD1 (6 bases). The V end lost 1 base, the J end lost 1 base, and 10 bases lay between the germline ends. The germline gives CDR1 SGHTA, CDR2 FQGNSA. There are 15 residues in the CDR3.